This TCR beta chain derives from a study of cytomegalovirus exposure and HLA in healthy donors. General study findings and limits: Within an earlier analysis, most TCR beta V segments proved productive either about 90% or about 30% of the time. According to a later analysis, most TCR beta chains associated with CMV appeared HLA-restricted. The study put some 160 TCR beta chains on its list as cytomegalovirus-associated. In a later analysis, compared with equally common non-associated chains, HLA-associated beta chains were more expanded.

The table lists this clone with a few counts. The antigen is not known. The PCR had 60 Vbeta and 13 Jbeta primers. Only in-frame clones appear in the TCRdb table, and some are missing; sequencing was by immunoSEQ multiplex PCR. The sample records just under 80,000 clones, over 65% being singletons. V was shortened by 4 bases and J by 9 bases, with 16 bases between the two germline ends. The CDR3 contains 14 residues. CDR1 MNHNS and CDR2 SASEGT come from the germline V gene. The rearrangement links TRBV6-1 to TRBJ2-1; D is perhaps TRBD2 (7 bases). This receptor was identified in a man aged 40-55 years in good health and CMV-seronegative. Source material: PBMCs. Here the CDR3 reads CASSVRGTIFEQFF. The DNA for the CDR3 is TGTGCCAGCAGTGTAAGGGGGACTATTTTTGAGCAGTTCTTC.